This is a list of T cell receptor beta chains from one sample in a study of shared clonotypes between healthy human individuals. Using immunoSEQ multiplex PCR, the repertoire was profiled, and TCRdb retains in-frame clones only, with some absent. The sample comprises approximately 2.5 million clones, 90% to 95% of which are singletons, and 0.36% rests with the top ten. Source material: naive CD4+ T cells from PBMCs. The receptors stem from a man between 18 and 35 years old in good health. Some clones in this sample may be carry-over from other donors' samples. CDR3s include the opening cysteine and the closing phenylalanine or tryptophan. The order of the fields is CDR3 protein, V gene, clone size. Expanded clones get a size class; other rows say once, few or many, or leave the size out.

CAWSAGTGDLEQYF	TRBV30	-
CASSPGLTVNQPQHF	TRBV18	-
CASSSPGGSYNEQFF	TRBV28	-
CASSQRPQGPYGANVLTF	TRBV7-2	-
CASSYDRAGHTGELFF	TRBV6-5	-
CASSYVAGSYEQYF	TRBV6-5	once
CASSLTGPNTEAFF	TRBV7-3	-
CASSFEPNTGELFF	TRBV5-1	-
CSAPGGHF	TRBV20-1	-
CASTWGTKNTEAFF	TRBV28	-
CASMTRGRETQYF	TRBV28	-
CASSFAASAFF	TRBV11-2	-
CASSERSIGTGGYEQYF	TRBV6-1	-
CASATGTLGPWGNQPQHF	TRBV27	-
CASSQAYPSGRLYEQFF	TRBV4-1	once
CASSPTGSPSYEQYF	TRBV6-5	once
CASSRTGAKETQYF	TRBV5-4	-
CAIREGQLYGYTF	TRBV10-3	-
CASSLTGMNTEAFF	TRBV5-1	-
CASTTTGGSGQPQHF	TRBV28	-
CASSWGTYEQYF	TRBV11-2	-
CASSPAGGGFTEAFF	TRBV27	-
CASSSGQPQHF	TRBV28	-
CASSNRGSVATEAFF	TRBV5-1	-
CASKPWDPSYNEQFF	TRBV6-5	-
CASSEYREAFF	TRBV25-1	-
CSARGLNTEAFF	TRBV29-1	-
CAATLDGGYGYTF	TRBV6-1	-
CASRRSGGNGVNEQFF	TRBV5-4	-
CASSVGPGLHYEQYF	TRBV9	-
CASSQGQPYGYTF	TRBV4-2	-
CASSQGQSQETQYF	TRBV4-2	-
CASSPSGGTSYGYTF	TRBV18	-
CASRKEETNEKLFF	TRBV5-5	-
CASSYSKGWGTEAFF	TRBV6-5	-
CASSHLIYGYTF	TRBV6-1	-
CASSVGAGGSGSYEQYF	TRBV9	-
CASSEVGGTGYEQYF	TRBV6-1	-
CASSLGGTSYNEQFF	TRBV7-2	-
CASSHRAQENEKLFF	TRBV7-2	-
CASRVDRGDQPQHF	TRBV7-8	-
CASSLAAGRGETQYF	TRBV5-1	-
CASRDNYRNTEAFF	TRBV25-1	-
CASSEGTSGSHYNEQFF	TRBV5-1	-
CASSLSGRTEAFF	TRBV11-2	-
CASSQGDSYLYNEQFF	TRBV4-1	-
CASSRYTSGSYNEQFF	TRBV18	once
CASSRGLAAYNEQFF	TRBV6-5	-